These T cell receptor beta chains were read from a single sample in a study of lymphopenia after photon versus proton radiotherapy. Generated by immunoSEQ multiplex PCR, the TCRdb table keeps only in-frame clones and is missing some. The sample consists of fewer than 25,000 clones, around 89% of them appearing once. The specimen was peripheral blood, collected from a patient treated with proton-based radiotherapy. These receptors came from an older man with esophageal cancer. Each CDR3 is given with its conserved first and last residue. D genes are given only for firm matches. A clone size is listed for some rows: how often the clone was seen (once, few, many), or a class if it is expanded.

>-|TRBD1|TRBV20-1|TRBJ2-7
TGCAGAAGGGACAGGGAAAGCGAGCAGTACTTC
CRRDRESEQYF
>-|TRBD2|TRBV7-2|TRBJ2-1
TGTGCCAGCAGCCCACTAGCGGGCTCCTACAATGAGCAGTTCTTC
CASSPLAGSYNEQFF
>-|-|TRBV12-5|TRBJ1-2
TGTGCTAGCCGGCGGGACTATGGCTACACCTTC
CASRRDYGYTF
>-|-|TRBV7-2|TRBJ2-7
TGTGCCAGCAGCCCCTCGCACGCCGGCTACGAGCAGTACTTC
CASSPSHAGYEQYF
>few|-|TRBV4-3|TRBJ1-1
TGCGCCAGCAGCCAAGTATCGGGGGATTGGACTGAAGCTTTCTTT
CASSQVSGDWTEAFF
>-|-|TRBV15|TRBJ2-7
TGTGCCACCAGCAGAGATAGACTGGGTATCTACGAGCAGTACTTC
CATSRDRLGIYEQYF
>-|-|TRBV7-9|TRBJ2-7
TGTGCCAGCAGCCCCAGCGGGCCCTACGAGCAGTACTTC
CASSPSGPYEQYF
>-|-|TRBV15|TRBJ2-7
TGTGCCACCAGCAGAGCCTGGGACGCCTCCTACGAGCAGTACTTC
CATSRAWDASYEQYF
>-|TRBD1|TRBV18|TRBJ2-7
TGTGCCAGCTCACCCGGGACAGAGGCGCGAGAGCAGTACTTC
CASSPGTEAREQYF
>-|TRBD2|TRBV11-2|TRBJ2-5
TGTGCCAGCAGCTTAGATCTGTCTAGCGGGGGGGGTGAGACCCAGTACTTC
CASSLDLSSGGGETQYF
>-|TRBD2|TRBV9|TRBJ2-3
TGTGCCAGCAGTCGGGGACTAGCGGGGGTTACAGATACGCAGTATTTT
CASSRGLAGVTDTQYF
>-|-|TRBV10-3|TRBJ1-1
TGTGCCATCAGTGAGAGCTACAGGGTTTCCGAAGCTTTCTTT
CAISESYRVSEAFF
>-|-|TRBV29-1|TRBJ1-1
TGCAGGGCCGGGACCCTGCAAATGAACACTGAAGCTTTCTTT
CRAGTLQMNTEAFF
>-|TRBD1|TRBV10-3|TRBJ1-5
TGTGCCACAAACTCCGGGACAGTTAGCAATCAGCCCCAGCATTTT
CATNSGTVSNQPQHF
>-|TRBD1|TRBV5-4|TRBJ1-2
TGTGCCAGCAGCTTGAGGGACAGGGTGTCTGGCTACACCTTC
CASSLRDRVSGYTF
>few|-|TRBV30|TRBJ1-1
TGTGCCTGGAAGGCCTGGGAAGCTTTCTTT
CAWKAWEAFF
>-|-|TRBV19|TRBJ1-2
TGTGCCAGTAGTTCCGCAGGGTTCCTTCAGGTCTATGGCTACACCTTC
CASSSAGFLQVYGYTF
>-|-|TRBV6-6|TRBJ2-1
TGTGCCAGCAGTCGCCTTGGGGTTAGCTCCTACAATGAGCAGTTCTTC
CASSRLGVSSYNEQFF
>few|-|TRBV6-1|TRBJ1-2
TGTGCCAGCAGTGCAGGGGCAGGGACCGGCTACACCTTC
CASSAGAGTGYTF
>-|-|TRBV18|TRBJ2-1
TGTGCCAGCTCAGCGCTGGGGGGTATGTACAATGAGCAGTTCTTC
CASSALGGMYNEQFF
>-|-|TRBV21-1|TRBJ2-3
TGTGCCAGCAGCAAAGTTGACGCTAGCGGGACCTCCGCGGATACGCAGTATTTT
CASSKVDASGTSADTQYF
>-|TRBD2|TRBV30|TRBJ2-3
TGTGCCTGGAATACGGGGGGTGGAGATACGCAGTATTTT
CAWNTGGGDTQYF
>-|-|TRBV10-1|TRBJ2-3
TGCGCCAGCAGTCGGTCAGATACGCAGTATTTT
CASSRSDTQYF
>-|TRBD2|TRBV18|TRBJ2-5
TGTGCCAGCTCACCCGCAGCGGGGGCGGGAGAGACCCAGTACTTC
CASSPAAGAGETQYF
>-|TRBD2|TRBV10-2|TRBJ2-7
TGCGCCAGCAGGGGGACTAGGAATGGCGAGCAGTACTTC
CASRGTRNGEQYF
>-|TRBD2|TRBV4-3|TRBJ2-3
TGCGCCAGCAGTCTCATGGCGGGAGGGCTCGGAGATACGCAGTATTTT
CASSLMAGGLGDTQYF
>-|TRBD2|TRBV2|TRBJ2-3
TGTGCCAGCAGTGAAGCGTTCGGATCCGATAGCGGGGGGCCAGATACGCAGTATTTT
CASSEAFGSDSGGPDTQYF
>-|-|TRBV11-2|TRBJ1-1
TGTGCCAGCAGTTCGCTTCCTGGGAGGGGAAGGTTTCTGATCACTGAAGCTTTCTTT
CASSSLPGRGRFLITEAFF
>once|-|TRBV11-2|TRBJ2-7
TGTGCCAGCAGCCCGGGACTCACGGAGCAGTACTTC
CASSPGLTEQYF
>-|TRBD1|TRBV5-4|TRBJ1-1
TGTGCCAGCAGCCTAATCCAGGGGGGGAACACTGAAGCTTTCTTT
CASSLIQGGNTEAFF
>-|-|TRBV5-1|TRBJ1-2
TGCGCCAGCAGCTTGACGACAGATTATGGCTACACCTTC
CASSLTTDYGYTF
>-|TRBD1|TRBV19|TRBJ1-2
TGTGCCAGCTCTATGGGACAGGGGGCAGAAGGCTACACCTTC
CASSMGQGAEGYTF
>-|-|TRBV30|TRBJ1-6
TGTGCCTGGAACCTCAGGCGGTTGGGTTCACCCCTCCACTTT
CAWNLRRLGSPLHF
>-|TRBD1|TRBV6-5|TRBJ2-4
TGTGCCAGCACCAGGACAGGGGGCACAAACATTCAGTACTTC
CASTRTGGTNIQYF
>-|TRBD2|TRBV4-2|TRBJ2-7
TGTGCCAGCAGCCGGAACACAATTGGGACTAGCGGGGGGAGCTCCTACGAGCAGTACTTC
CASSRNTIGTSGGSSYEQYF
>-|-|TRBV7-3|TRBJ1-2
TGTGCCAGCAGTCCTGGGTTAGGTGGGGAAGGCTACACCTTC
CASSPGLGGEGYTF
>-|-|TRBV4-1|TRBJ2-5
TGCGCCAGCAGCCAAGGGGATCGATTGTACCAAGAGACCCAGTACTTC
CASSQGDRLYQETQYF
>few|-|TRBV19|TRBJ1-2
TGTGCCAGTAGGGTGGCGAGTCGTTACTATGGCTACACCTTC
CASRVASRYYGYTF
>-|-|TRBV2|TRBJ2-5
TGTGCCAGCAGTGAAGCGAGGAGCAGGGGAGAGACCCAGTACTTC
CASSEARSRGETQYF
>-|-|TRBV9|TRBJ2-3
TGTGCCAGCAGCGTAGAGTACGGGAGAATATCTACGCAGTATTTT
CASSVEYGRISTQYF
>-|-|TRBV5-1|TRBJ1-6
TGCGCCAGCAGCCGGGGGGCGACGGATTCACCCCTCCACTTT
CASSRGATDSPLHF
>-|-|TRBV4-2|TRBJ1-5
TGTGCCAGCAGCCAATGGGCAGGGGAAGGTCAGCCCCAGCATTTT
CASSQWAGEGQPQHF
>once|TRBD2|TRBV5-4|TRBJ2-3
TGTGCCAGCAGCTTAAGTGGGGGACTAGCGGGAGGTGGAGGCACAGATACGCAGTATTTT
CASSLSGGLAGGGGTDTQYF
>-|-|TRBV9|TRBJ2-3
TGTGCCAGCAGCGTAAGAGGACTGGGGCCCCGAGGGGGGACGCAGTATTTT
CASSVRGLGPRGGTQYF
>-|TRBD2|TRBV7-9|TRBJ2-7
TGTGCCAGCAGCTTAGCGGGCGGGAGAGGCCACGAGCAGTACTTC
CASSLAGGRGHEQYF
>hyperexpanded|-|TRBV29-1|TRBJ1-1
TGCAGCGTAGAAACAGGGAGCACTGAAGCTTTCTTT
CSVETGSTEAFF
>-|TRBD2|TRBV2|TRBJ2-6
TGTGCCAGCAGTGAAGCGACTAGCGTGACTCCTGGGGCCAACGTCCTGACTTTC
CASSEATSVTPGANVLTF
>-|-|TRBV30|TRBJ1-1
TGTGCCTGGAGTGCGCCTTGGGGGGGGGTAGGCACTGAAGCTTTCTTT
CAWSAPWGGVGTEAFF
>-|TRBD1|TRBV5-6|TRBJ1-1
TGTGCCAGCAGCCCCCCAGACAGGGCGGCGACTGAAGCTTTCTTT
CASSPPDRAATEAFF
>-|-|TRBV6-5|TRBJ1-1
TGTGCCAGCAGTTACTCCACCGTGAGCACTGAAGCTTTCTTT
CASSYSTVSTEAFF
>-|-|TRBV2|TRBJ1-4
TGTGCCAGCAGTGTCCAGACGACTAATGAAAAACTGTTTTTT
CASSVQTTNEKLFF
>-|-|TRBV29-1|TRBJ2-7
TGCAGCGTTGAAGTGGGGACGTCAAACTACGAGCAGTACTTC
CSVEVGTSNYEQYF
>-|-|TRBV4-3|TRBJ1-3
TGCGCCAGCAGCCCTGAACCGGGGTCTGGAAACACCATATATTTT
CASSPEPGSGNTIYF
>-|-|TRBV25-1|TRBJ1-2
TGTGCCAGCAGACAGGGCTTGGACTATGGCTACACCTTC
CASRQGLDYGYTF
>-|-|TRBV18|TRBJ2-2
TGTGCCAGCTCACAGGGGGTGGACACCGGGGAGCTGTTTTTT
CASSQGVDTGELFF
>-|-|TRBV7-8|TRBJ1-3
TGTGCCAGCAGCCCAGGTGGAAACACCATATATTTT
CASSPGGNTIYF
>-|-|TRBV7-9|TRBJ2-3
TGTGCCAGCAGCTTAATGACAGATACGCAGTATTTT
CASSLMTDTQYF
>once|TRBD1|TRBV18|TRBJ2-5
TGTGCCAGCTCACCTGACAGGGGAGAGACCCAGTACTTC
CASSPDRGETQYF
>-|-|TRBV30|TRBJ1-5
TGTGCCTGGAGCAACCATTGGAATCAGCCCCAGCATTTT
CAWSNHWNQPQHF